This TCR beta chain was found in a study of blood T cells in healthy people across ages. For the study at large: Capturing about one barcoded beta molecule per two T cells was achieved by template switching. Study-wide results and limits: Diversity estimated from one million T cells was considered an underestimate.

Trimming removed 1 base from V and 7 bases from J, with 7 bases in between. Germline CDR1 reads SNHLY; CDR2 reads FYNNEI. This CDR3 spans 12 amino acids. The use of a sample-barcoded 5' primer and a J-beta primer mix characterized a second PCR of about 7 to 12 cycles. The template-switch adaptor, which had 12 random nucleotides, put a tag on each cDNA molecule. TCRdb reanalysed the 5' RACE reads using MiXCR and keeps one entry per CDR3 protein. The data show roughly 1,500,000 distinct CDR3 sequences, with 42% seen just once and around 8% held by the top ten. This clonotype was seen a handful of times. Its matching antigen is unknown.

The TCR sequence derives from a woman aged 18-30 years in good health. The rearrangement joins TRBV2 to TRBJ1-2, with a possible D match to TRBD1 (5 bases). Specimen: blood. The CDR3 protein is CASSEERGGYTF. DNA for the CDR3: TGTGCCAGCAGTGAAGAGAGGGGTGGCTACACCTTC.